This is a list of T cell receptor beta chains from one sample in a study of breast tumors, draining lymph nodes, adjacent tissues. TCRdb passed the multiplex PCR reads through MiXCR, listing each CDR3 protein once. The sample carries 20,000 to 25,000 distinct CDR3 sequences, around 23% recorded once. The sequenced sample was breast tumor tissue. These TCRs come from a female donor with breast cancer. Some clones in this sample may be carry-over from other donors' samples. CDR3s include the opening cysteine and the closing phenylalanine or tryptophan. Fields, in order: V gene, CDR3 protein.

V gene: TRBV7-9; CDR3 protein: CASSPREDRPWETQYF
V gene: TRBV24-1; CDR3 protein: CATSGGWHSYNEQFF
V gene: TRBV24-1; CDR3 protein: CATSDSRGDSYEQYF
V gene: TRBV5-6; CDR3 protein: CASSFFRDGANVLTF
V gene: TRBV5-5; CDR3 protein: CASSIMSGELFF
V gene: TRBV15; CDR3 protein: CATSRGALTDTQYF
V gene: TRBV4-1; CDR3 protein: CASSQAQGASNSPLHF
V gene: TRBV20-1; CDR3 protein: CSVTSGGSVYEQYF
V gene: TRBV5-6; CDR3 protein: CASSFAGTSEQGEQYF
V gene: TRBV30; CDR3 protein: CAWSSKMEDTGELFF
V gene: TRBV19; CDR3 protein: CASIPTVSGNTIYF
V gene: TRBV5-4; CDR3 protein: CASSKVGGLRETQYF
V gene: TRBV25-1; CDR3 protein: CASSGDTYRETQYF
V gene: TRBV11-3; CDR3 protein: CASSLGLVSEQFF
V gene: TRBV15; CDR3 protein: CATSRDLEPTNEKLFF
V gene: TRBV5-4; CDR3 protein: CASSSASGRWSYNEQFF
V gene: TRBV20-1; CDR3 protein: CSARGTSGRWGTDTQYF
V gene: TRBV5-1; CDR3 protein: CASSLASPPYEQYF
V gene: TRBV2; CDR3 protein: CASSGTSWGWQYF
V gene: TRBV13; CDR3 protein: CASSLRFGGTESYEQYF
V gene: TRBV27; CDR3 protein: CASSKTGYEQYF
V gene: TRBV24-1; CDR3 protein: CATSDVRDRGSEQYF
V gene: TRBV20-1; CDR3 protein: CSARGLTEQFF
V gene: TRBV5-1; CDR3 protein: CASSLDLARYEQYF
V gene: TRBV9; CDR3 protein: CASSVVGQTTDTQYF
V gene: TRBV7-9; CDR3 protein: CASSLYTGMMNTEAFF
V gene: TRBV30; CDR3 protein: CAWSVPLGRREGTDTQYF
V gene: TRBV24-1; CDR3 protein: CATSDPGGRLTDTQYF
V gene: TRBV28; CDR3 protein: CASSLIAGRETQYF
V gene: TRBV6-2/TRBV6-3; CDR3 protein: CATRQGAFSVGANVLTF
V gene: TRBV7-9; CDR3 protein: CASSLMGQGAYEQYF
V gene: TRBV2; CDR3 protein: CASSEGEQGPVYGYTF
V gene: TRBV5-6; CDR3 protein: CASSSGPSGDTQYF
V gene: TRBV20-1; CDR3 protein: CSVAPEPNTEAFF
V gene: TRBV30; CDR3 protein: CAWSLGTAYNEQFF
V gene: TRBV20-1; CDR3 protein: CSASTSGLYNEQFF
V gene: TRBV13; CDR3 protein: CASSPLGTSGSGQETQYF
V gene: TRBV20-1; CDR3 protein: CSARGLAGNEQFF
V gene: TRBV20-1; CDR3 protein: CSALDRVSGNTIYF
V gene: TRBV11-2; CDR3 protein: CASTAQGEKLFF
V gene: TRBV30; CDR3 protein: CAWMVSSTDTQYF
V gene: TRBV2; CDR3 protein: CASSASGTLNYEQYF
V gene: TRBV4-1; CDR3 protein: CASSLDRGDYGYTF
V gene: TRBV6-1; CDR3 protein: CASSEVHSRDEQFF
V gene: TRBV20-1; CDR3 protein: CSARGILRDLIQETQYF
V gene: TRBV20-1; CDR3 protein: CSARKARGSSPLHF
V gene: TRBV30; CDR3 protein: CAWSARGLAFTGELFF
V gene: TRBV2; CDR3 protein: CASSRDRGREQYF
V gene: TRBV3-1; CDR3 protein: CASSQSWSGSETQYF
V gene: TRBV7-2; CDR3 protein: CASSLGVGLNQPQHF
V gene: TRBV30; CDR3 protein: CAWSGGLGFEKLFF
V gene: TRBV27; CDR3 protein: CASTLRTSGSGGELFF
V gene: TRBV18; CDR3 protein: CASSKSSGESSYEQYF
V gene: TRBV6-1; CDR3 protein: CASRPGLAGGLGGQYF